The sequence of this T cell receptor beta chain was determined in a study of cytomegalovirus exposure and HLA in healthy donors. Per the germline V gene, CDR1 is SGHDT and CDR2 is YYEEEE. The CDR3 spans 16 residues. J gave up 2 bases and V 0 bases, and 5 bases lay outside the gene matches. In the PCR, 60 Vbeta and 13 Jbeta primers were used. The protocol was immunoSEQ multiplex PCR, while the TCRdb copy is restricted to in-frame clones and leaves out a portion. The table has a few hundred thousand clones, about 70% seen once; the top ten hold 1.8%. Details on this clone: No antigen is known for it.

Regarding the study as a whole: Associated with cytomegalovirus, according to the listing, were 150 to 200 TCR beta chains. A few CMV-associated chains were confirmed in vitro to be specific for CMV antigens.

Sequencing used PBMCs. V and J are TRBV5-6 and TRBJ1-2; 9 bases are shared with TRBD1. The TCR originated in a woman between 25 and 40 years old in good health and CMV-seronegative. CDR3 in DNA: TGTGCCAGCAGCTTGGCGCGGGACAGGGCAAACTATGGCTACACCTTC. Its translation is CASSLARDRANYGYTF. The whole variable domain, remainder taken from reference TRBV5-6 and TRBJ1-2, is DAGVTQSPTHLIKTRGQQVTLRCSPKSGHDTVSWYQQALGQGPQFIFQYYEEEERQRGNFPDRFSGHQFPNYSSELNVNALLLGDSALYLCASSLARDRANYGYTFGSGTRLTVV.